This T cell receptor (beta chain) is drawn from a study of T cell changes during pregnancy in multiple sclerosis. Per germline, CDR1 SGDLS and CDR2 YYNGEE. Trimming took 4 bases from V and 5 from J, leaving 15 bases between them. The CDR3 runs to 14 residues. Libraries were prepared by immunoSEQ multiplex PCR; TCRdb keeps only in-frame clonotypes and omits some of them. The sample consists of 60,000 or so clones, roughly nine tenths of them appearing once. The V gene is TRBV9, the J gene TRBJ1-1; D is uncertain. The sequencing used peripheral blood, collected before pregnancy. This TCR derives from a female donor with multiple sclerosis, enrolled in a pregnancy study. The CDR3 DNA sequence: TGTGCCAGCAGCCCGAATACCGACTCAACTGAAGCTTTCTTT. Protein product: CASSPNTDSTEAFF.